The following is a T cell receptor beta chain sequence with its context. What it recognizes is unknown. These data originate in a study of beta chain features in type 1 diabetes. Study observations and caveats: Within patients, naive, central memory and Treg TCRB repertoires seemed more similar than within healthy donors. When Type 1 diabetes patients were examined, their TCRB CDR3s proved moderately but significantly shorter in all four CD4+ subsets.

Sequenced material consisted of expressed TCRB transcripts (all of the isolated RNA was reverse transcribed). An average of approximately 4 million reads was obtained for naive, central memory and regulatory T cell samples. TCRdb keeps only in-frame clones here, not all; method: immunoSEQ multiplex PCR. The table lists some 640,000 clones, over 12% of them singletons, with 0.035% to 0.045% in the top ten. Only one heparinised blood draw was taken per donor, and its volume averaged about 120 mL. Sorted populations were all over 95% pure. The V segment lost 1 base and the J segment 1 base; nucleotides outside the gene matches: 6. The CDR3 totals 16 residues. Germline CDR1 and CDR2: LNHNV and YYDKDF (reference sequence).

This sequence originates from a man aged 18 to 29 with type 1 diabetes. Sequences were obtained from naive CD4+ T cells from blood. The rearrangement joins TRBV15 to TRBJ1-1; 7 nucleotides line up with TRBD1. CDR3 in DNA: TGTGCCACCAGCAGAGGAACGGCAGGGGGGAACACTGAAGCTTTCTTT. As protein: CATSRGTAGGNTEAFF.